This TCR beta chain derives from a study of T cell responses to AZD1222 COVID-19 vaccine. Study-wide results and caveats: Targeting of unmutated variant regions was reportedly seen in nearly half of spike-specific TCRs. The study found Spike-specific TCR breadth and depth rose after two AZD1222 doses.

Generated by immunoSEQ multiplex PCR, the TCRdb table keeps only in-frame clones and is missing some. The table has some 150,000 clones, about 91% seen once. The CDR3 covers 14 residues. The germline gives CDR1 KGHDR, CDR2 SFDVKD. Trimming shortened V by 6 bases and J by 2 bases, and 10 bases separated the two germline ends. In regard to this clone: Its cognate antigen is unknown.

The receptor was derived from an adult in good health. The chain combines TRBV24-1 with TRBJ1-5; D not certain. This specimen was peripheral blood, taken on day 0 of MenACWY control vaccination. The CDR3 DNA reads TGTGCCACCAGTTCCCCATCGGGCAATCAGCCCCAGCATTTT. The encoded protein is CATSSPSGNQPQHF.